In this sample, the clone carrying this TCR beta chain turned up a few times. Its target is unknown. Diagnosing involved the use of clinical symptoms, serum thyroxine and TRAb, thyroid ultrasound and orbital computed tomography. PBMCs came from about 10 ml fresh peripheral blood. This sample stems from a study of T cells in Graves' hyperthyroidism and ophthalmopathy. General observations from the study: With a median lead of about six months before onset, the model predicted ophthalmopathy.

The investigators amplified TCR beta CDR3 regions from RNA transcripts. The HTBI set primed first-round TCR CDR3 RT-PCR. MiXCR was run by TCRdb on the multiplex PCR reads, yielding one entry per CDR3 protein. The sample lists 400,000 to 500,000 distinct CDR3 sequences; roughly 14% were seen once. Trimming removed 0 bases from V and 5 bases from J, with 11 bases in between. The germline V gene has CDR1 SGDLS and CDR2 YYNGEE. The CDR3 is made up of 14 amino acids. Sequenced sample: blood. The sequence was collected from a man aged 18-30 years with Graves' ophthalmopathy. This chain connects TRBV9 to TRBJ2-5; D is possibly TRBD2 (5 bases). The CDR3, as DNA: TGTGCCAGCAGCGTAGGTGGGAGTTCCGAGACCCAGTACTTC. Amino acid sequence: CASSVGGSSETQYF.